The clone carrying this T cell receptor (beta chain) occurred a few times. Its matching antigen is unknown. The same CDR3 can be traced to other DNA sequences in this sample. In germline, CDR1 is SEHNR, CDR2 FQNEAQ (reference sequence). This CDR3 has 12 residues. Trimming shortened V by 1 base and J by 6 bases, and 6 bases separated the two germline ends. The sample is drawn from a study of CD8+ T cells in alopecia areata. Study-level information: Tofacitinib ran 6 to 18 months, followed by 6 months off drug. Severity among treated patients was scored by the percentage of scalp area affected. Broader study findings: Higher clonality was seen in lesional scalp than in normal scalp, especially in alopecia totalis/universalis.

Documented treatment: oral pan-JAK inhibitor, 5-10 mg twice daily. Extracted from the samples, RNA was reverse transcribed into cDNA to serve as the sequencing template. Data came from immunoSEQ multiplex PCR; TCRdb stores just in-frame clones and leaves some out. The profile shows 150,000 to 200,000 clones, roughly 64% of them singletons. The rearrangement joins TRBV7-9 to TRBJ1-2; D is unresolved. The origin of this receptor is a human donor with alopecia areata. The material was CD8+ T cells sorted from blood, obtained at week 24, from a patient treated with tofacitinib. CDR3 sequence reads: CASSLGRDGYTF. The DNA for the CDR3 is TGTGCCAGCAGCTTAGGTCGCGATGGCTACACCTTC.